This is a list of T cell receptor beta chains from one sample in a study of cytomegalovirus exposure and HLA in healthy donors. Generated by immunoSEQ multiplex PCR, the TCRdb table keeps only in-frame clones and is missing some. The data contain 110,000 to 150,000 clones, around 83% of them seen just once; the ten biggest clones take up 4.1%. Sequencing input: PBMCs. Receptors originate from a man aged 35 to 55 in good health and CMV-seropositive. Both conserved end residues are part of each CDR3. A D gene is named only where the DNA matches it firmly. Clone size is stated in some rows and not others, as once, few, many or a class when expanded.

>TRBD1|NA|TRBV27|TRBJ2-3
TGTGCCAGCAGTCCTGGGACAGGGGGCTCGGTAGATACGCAGTATTTT
CASSPGTGGSVDTQYF
>NA|NA|TRBV7-2|TRBJ1-5
TGTGCCAGCAGCCCGGAGAACAATCAGCCCCAGCATTTT
CASSPENNQPQHF
>NA|NA|TRBV9|TRBJ2-7
TGTGCCAGCAGATCACGGGGGGCGAGCTCCTACGAGCAGTACTTC
CASRSRGASSYEQYF
>NA|NA|TRBV10-2|TRBJ1-2
TGCGCCAGCAGTGCCAGGGTTCTCGGTGGCTACACCTTC
CASSARVLGGYTF
>NA|NA|TRBV19|TRBJ1-1
TGTGCCAGTAGTTATTGGGGCTCCTTAGGGAAAATGCCTGAAGCTTTCTTT
CASSYWGSLGKMPEAFF
>TRBD1|NA|TRBV7-9|TRBJ2-5
TGTGCCAGCAGCCACCGACAGGGCTTACAAGAGACCCAGTACTTC
CASSHRQGLQETQYF
>NA|NA|TRBV5-1|TRBJ2-7
TGCGCCAGCAGCTTGGTATCACAGGGACCCTACGAGCAGTACTTC
CASSLVSQGPYEQYF
>NA|NA|TRBV7-8|TRBJ1-5
TGTGCCGTCGGCAGGGAAAAAGATCAGCCCCAGCATTTT
CAVGREKDQPQHF
>NA|NA|TRBV18|TRBJ2-1
TGTGCCAGCTCACCCGGTCCCAATGAGCAGTTCTTC
CASSPGPNEQFF
>TRBD1|once|TRBV5-6|TRBJ1-2
TGTGCCAGCAGCAGGAGGAGACAGGGGGTTTTTGGCTACACCTTC
CASSRRRQGVFGYTF
>NA|NA|TRBV7-9|TRBJ1-4
TGTGCCAGCAGCTTTGGGGCCGTGGGAGAAAAACTGTTTTTT
CASSFGAVGEKLFF
>NA|NA|TRBV9|TRBJ2-7
TGTGCCAGCAGCAGAGACGACAGACCCTACGAGCAGTACTTC
CASSRDDRPYEQYF
>TRBD1|NA|TRBV19|TRBJ2-2
TGTGCCAGTAGCATGACAGGGAGTGTCACCGGGGAGCTGTTTTTT
CASSMTGSVTGELFF
>TRBD2|NA|TRBV7-9|TRBJ2-3
TGTGCCAGCAGCACCTCCGGGAGCGGGAGTGCAGATACGCAGTATTTT
CASSTSGSGSADTQYF
>NA|NA|TRBV20-1|TRBJ1-4
TGCAGTGCTAGGGGGGGTCCTGGACTGTTTTTT
CSARGGPGLFF
>TRBD2|NA|TRBV19|TRBJ2-1
TGTGCCAGTAGTATGAGGGGTAGCGGGGGGGTAAATGAGCAGTTCTTC
CASSMRGSGGVNEQFF
>TRBD2|few|TRBV14|TRBJ2-1
TGTGCCAGCAGCGGAGACCGGCGGGAGCGAGACAATGAGCAGTTCTTC
CASSGDRRERDNEQFF
>NA|NA|TRBV6-5|TRBJ1-3
TGTGCCAGCAGTTACTCCCACTCTGGAAACACCATATATTTT
CASSYSHSGNTIYF
>TRBD1|NA|TRBV7-2|TRBJ1-2
TGTGCCAGCAGCTCCGAACAGGGGAACTATGGCTACACCTTC
CASSSEQGNYGYTF
>TRBD1|few|TRBV15|TRBJ1-4
TGTGCCACCAGCTCGACAGGGGGCTCAACTAATGAAAAACTGTTTTTT
CATSSTGGSTNEKLFF
>NA|NA|TRBV11-2|TRBJ1-2
TGTGCCAGCAGCTTAGAGGGGGAGGCCTATGGCTACACCTTC
CASSLEGEAYGYTF
>TRBD1|NA|TRBV7-9|TRBJ1-2
TGTGCCAGCAGTCCCACCCTGGGATCAGGACAGGACTATGGCTACACCTTC
CASSPTLGSGQDYGYTF
>NA|NA|TRBV5-1|TRBJ2-5
TGCGCCAGCAGCCCCTTTGCAGGGGTGCAGACCCAGTACTTC
CASSPFAGVQTQYF
>NA|NA|TRBV5-4|TRBJ2-7
TGTGCCAGCAGCTTGAGGCAGGGCTTACGCGAGCAGTACTTC
CASSLRQGLREQYF
>TRBD1|NA|TRBV5-1|TRBJ1-1
TGCGCCAGCAGCTCAGACAGGGGGTTCACTGAAGCTTTCTTT
CASSSDRGFTEAFF
>TRBD1|NA|TRBV19|TRBJ1-2
TGTGCCAGTAGTCTATACAGGGGACGTAATGATGGCTACACCTTC
CASSLYRGRNDGYTF
>TRBD1|NA|TRBV5-1|TRBJ1-1
TGCGCCAGCAGCTTGGTGGCACAGGGGGCCACTGAAGCTTTCTTT
CASSLVAQGATEAFF
>NA|NA|TRBV9|TRBJ2-3
TGTGCCAGCAGCGTAGGAGGACTCTGGACAGATACGCAGTATTTT
CASSVGGLWTDTQYF
>NA|few|TRBV7-9|TRBJ2-6
TGTTCCAGCAGCTTTCCCGTAGACTCTGGGGCCAACGTCCTGACTTTC
CSSSFPVDSGANVLTF
>TRBD2|NA|TRBV5-1|TRBJ2-1
TGCGCCAGCAGCTTGGGCCCTAGCGGGAGGCGTGAGGACAATGAGCAGTTCTTC
CASSLGPSGRREDNEQFF
>TRBD1|NA|TRBV10-3|TRBJ1-5
TGTGCCATCGGCGGGCAGGGGGATCAGCCCCAGCATTTT
CAIGGQGDQPQHF
>TRBD2|NA|TRBV5-4|TRBJ2-1
TGTGCCAGCTGGCCGGGACTAGCGGGAGGTGAGCAGTTCTTC
CASWPGLAGGEQFF
>NA|few|TRBV5-6|TRBJ2-3
TGTGCCAGCAGCTTGAGCGGCCGCACAGATACGCAGTATTTT
CASSLSGRTDTQYF
>TRBD1|NA|TRBV27|TRBJ2-2
TGTGCCAGCACCCTGTCGGACAGGGTTAACACCGGGGAGCTGTTTTTT
CASTLSDRVNTGELFF
>NA|NA|TRBV6-1|TRBJ1-1
TGTGCCAGCAGTGAAATGGACAGTTCCTACACTGAAGCTTTCTTT
CASSEMDSSYTEAFF
>TRBD1|few|TRBV11-3|TRBJ2-5
TGTGCCAGCAGCTTAGGTCTCTGGGGACAGCAAGAGACCCAGTACTTC
CASSLGLWGQQETQYF
>TRBD1|few|TRBV7-2|TRBJ1-4
TGTGCCAGCAGTCAAAGACAGGGAGGTGAAAAACTGTTTTTT
CASSQRQGGEKLFF
>NA|NA|TRBV7-9|TRBJ1-2
TGTTCCAGCACCCCCGGGGGTGCCTATGGCTACACCTTC
CSSTPGGAYGYTF
>TRBD2|NA|TRBV5-1|TRBJ2-5
TGCGCCAGCAGTCCGGGAGGGATCCAAGGAGGGGAGACCCAGTACTTC
CASSPGGIQGGETQYF
>TRBD1|NA|TRBV7-9|TRBJ1-2
TGTGCCAGCAGCTTAGTATACGGGACAGGGCATCATTATGGCTACACCTTC
CASSLVYGTGHHYGYTF
>TRBD1|NA|TRBV2|TRBJ2-3
TGTGCCAGCAGAGAAGGACAGGGGTGGTCAGATACGCAGTATTTT
CASREGQGWSDTQYF
>NA|NA|TRBV6-1|TRBJ2-7
TGTGCCAGCAGTGAACTACCAGGGGCCTACGAGCAGTACTTC
CASSELPGAYEQYF
>NA|NA|TRBV28|TRBJ1-2
TGTGCCAGCAAGGTCTCCGGGTATAACTATGGCTACACCTTC
CASKVSGYNYGYTF
>NA|NA|TRBV5-1|TRBJ2-1
TGCGCCAGCAGCTCACAGGGAAGTTTCGGAAATGAGCAGTTCTTC
CASSSQGSFGNEQFF
>TRBD2|NA|TRBV2|TRBJ2-1
TGTGCCAGCAAAGTAGCGGGAGTATCAGATGAGCAGTTCTTC
CASKVAGVSDEQFF
>NA|NA|TRBV7-9|TRBJ2-3
TGTGCCAGCAGCTTAATTGAGGCAGATACGCAGTATTTT
CASSLIEADTQYF
>NA|NA|TRBV4-1|TRBJ2-4
TGCGCCAGCAGCCAAGATAGCAACATTCAGTACTTC
CASSQDSNIQYF
>TRBD1|NA|TRBV7-8|TRBJ1-5
TGTGCCAGCAGCTCCAGGGGGCGACAGCCCCAGCATTTT
CASSSRGRQPQHF
>NA|few|TRBV29-1|TRBJ2-1
TGCAGCGTGGAGGGGTTCAAAAACGGTGAGCAGTTCTTC
CSVEGFKNGEQFF
>NA|once|TRBV29-1|TRBJ1-1
TGCAGCGTTGGAAACGAGTACACTGAAGCTTTCTTT
CSVGNEYTEAFF
>NA|NA|TRBV11-3|TRBJ2-7
TGTGCCAGCAGCTTAGTCTCCGGCTCCTACGAGCAGTACTTC
CASSLVSGSYEQYF
>NA|NA|TRBV5-4|TRBJ2-1
TGTGCCAGCAGCTTGGGTTCCCCCTTCTCCTACAATGAGCAGTTCTTC
CASSLGSPFSYNEQFF
>TRBD1|NA|TRBV7-8|TRBJ1-2
TGTGCCAGCAGCACCCGGACAGGAGACTATGGCTACACCTTC
CASSTRTGDYGYTF